The 23 T cell receptor beta chains presented below share a single source sample, sequenced in a study of a mutant IDH1 vaccine in newly diagnosed glioma (dated by TCRdb to about 2021). The time point label corresponds to: baseline, week 1 (first vaccination visit). The treatment or condition label of this sample denotes: pre-vaccination baseline after standard-of-care therapy. Libraries came from the immunoSEQ multiplex PCR assay. Imported from immuneACCESS, the table was reduced by TCRdb to in-frame sequences with V and J called. These copies leave out some clones; in studies compared against another copy, an unresolved V gene accounts for under half, and the cause of the remainder is not known. The sample yields 85,000 to 100,000 clones; approximately 90% were counted once. Around 0.6% of the sample rests with the top ten. The sequencing used PBMCs, collected from a glioma patient treated with radiotherapy, temozolomide or both. Receptors originate from a woman between 50 and 59 years old with glioma.

Only one count was recorded for this clone. This chain uses TRBV11-2 with TRBJ2-5, with D hard to call. The CDR3 has 15 amino acids. Germline V CDR1 and CDR2: SGHAT, FQNNGV. The V end was cut by 5 bases, the J end by 5 bases, with 18 bases between. The DNA for the CDR3 is TGTGCCAGCAGCCTGGGCCCAACGTTTGGGGAGACCCAGTACTTC. Encoded protein: CASSLGPTFGETQYF.

The chain couples TRBV18 to TRBJ2-1; TRBD1 or TRBD2 may be the D gene (7 bases each). The CDR3 is 15 residues long. CDR1 is KGHSH and CDR2 is LQKENI in the germline V gene. Trimming left V 3 bases short and J 3 bases short, with 12 bases between. The CDR3 nucleotides read TGTGCCAGCTCACCGGGAGGGACAGTCTACAATGAGCAGTTCTTC. Translation: CASSPGGTVYNEQFF. The full variable domain, rest sourced from reference TRBV18 and TRBJ2-1, is NAGVMQNPRHLVRRRGQEARLRCSPMKGHSHVYWYRQLPEEGLKFMVYLQKENIIDESGMPKERFSAEFPKEGPSILRIQQVVRGDSAAYFCASSPGGTVYNEQFFGPGTRLTVL.

The DNA of the CDR3 is TGCGCCAGCAGCTTGCCAGGGAACGAGCAGTACTTC. Amino acids: CASSLPGNEQYF. V usage is TRBV5-1 and J usage is TRBJ2-7; D is perhaps TRBD1 (5 bases). V was trimmed by 1 base and J by 5 bases, leaving 7 bases between them. In germline, CDR1 is SGHRS, CDR2 YFSETQ. The CDR3 is 12 residues long.

This clone has just one count. The chain couples TRBV28 to TRBJ2-7, with 9 bases matching TRBD1. Germline-derived CDR1 and CDR2 are MDHEN and SYDVKM. J gave up 6 bases and V 1 base, and 16 bases lay outside the gene matches. CDR3 length equals 18 residues. Written as DNA, the CDR3 is TGTGCCAGCAGTTTATCGACCTTCCGGACAGGGGATCCTTCCGAGCAGTACTTC. Protein sequence: CASSLSTFRTGDPSEQYF.

V and J are TRBV20-1 and TRBJ2-1, with 7 bases identical to TRBD2. The trim removed 8 bases at V and 7 bases at J, leaving 5 bases unmatched. Germline V CDR1 and CDR2: DFQATT, SNEGSKA (reference sequence). The CDR3 is made up of 11 amino acids. This chain's CDR3 is CSQRGTNEQFF. The CDR3, as DNA: TGCAGTCAGCGGGGAACGAATGAGCAGTTCTTC.

This chain links TRBV5-8 with TRBJ1-2; the match to TRBD1 covers 7 bases. The CDR3 is made up of 14 amino acids. Germline assignment: CDR1 SGHTS and CDR2 YDEGEE. V lost 3 bases, J lost 4 bases, and 6 bases stayed unmatched. The CDR3 is CASSWGGGSYGYTF. The CDR3 region has the DNA TGTGCCAGCAGCTGGGGAGGGGGCAGCTATGGCTACACCTTC.

Concerning this clone: A read error may produce the germline difference seen at one junction end. The chain joins TRBV7-7 to TRBJ2-1, with TRBD1 matching 7 bases. This CDR3 spans 16 amino acids. CDR1 and CDR2 from the germline V gene are SSHAT and FNYEAQ (reference sequence). The CDR3 DNA sequence: TGTGCTAGCAGCTTAGGATTAGGGACAGCTTACAATGAGCAGTTCTTC. Its translation: CASSLGLGTAYNEQFF.

J is TRBJ1-4 and V is TRBV18, with 10 bases that match TRBD1. J was trimmed by 6 bases and V by 1 base; bases with no gene match: 8. The CDR3 is 17 amino acids. Per germline, CDR1 KGHSH and CDR2 LQKENI. CDR3 residues: CASSPLPDRGRHEKLFF. As DNA, the CDR3 is TGTGCCAGCTCACCACTACCTGACAGGGGGCGTCATGAAAAACTGTTTTTT. Full variable domain (outside the CDR3, taken from reference TRBV18 and TRBJ1-4): NAGVMQNPRHLVRRRGQEARLRCSPMKGHSHVYWYRQLPEEGLKFMVYLQKENIIDESGMPKERFSAEFPKEGPSILRIQQVVRGDSAAYFCASSPLPDRGRHEKLFFGSGTQLSVL.

The chain carries TRBV2 and TRBJ2-2; D gene uncertain. The CDR3 runs to 14 residues. The ends were cut back, 4 bases at V and 0 bases at J, with 6 bases in the middle. CDR1 is SNHLY and CDR2 is FYNNEI in the germline V gene. Here the CDR3 reads CASSVAPNTGELFF. The CDR3 nucleotides are TGTGCCAGCAGTGTGGCTCCGAACACCGGGGAGCTGTTTTTT.

This sequence joins TRBV18 and TRBJ1-1; D ambiguous. V was clipped by 3 bases and J by 0 bases, with 14 bases between them. CDR3 size: 16 residues. Germline V gene lookup returns CDR1 KGHSH and CDR2 LQKENI. CDR3 protein: CASSPLTRAMNTEAFF. The CDR3 region has the DNA TGTGCCAGCTCACCTCTGACGAGGGCAATGAACACTGAAGCTTTCTTT.

The DNA for the CDR3 is TGTGCCAGCAGCCGGACAGGGAACACTGAAGCTTTCTTT. Translating gives CASSRTGNTEAFF. The rearrangement uses TRBV5-6 and TRBJ1-1, with 7 bases that match TRBD1. Trimming at V came to 4 bases and at J to 1 base, leaving 1 base not matched to a gene. CDR3 size: 13 residues. In germline, CDR1 is SGHDT, CDR2 YYEEEE.

This chain connects TRBV6-6 to TRBJ1-1; D uncertain. CDR3 length equals 12 residues. V lost 2 bases and J lost 5, with 6 bases in between. From germline, CDR1 is MNHNY and CDR2 SVGAGI (reference sequence). Here the CDR3 DNA reads TGTGCCAGCAGTTACATGGGTACTGAAGCTTTCTTT. This translates into CASSYMGTEAFF.

V gene TRBV6-5 combines with J gene TRBJ2-7, with TRBD1 matching 8 bases. Trimming cost V 7 bases and J 5 bases; bases outside gene matches: 4. From germline, CDR1 is MNHEY and CDR2 SVGAGI. CDR3 length: 12 amino acids. The CDR3 spells CASTDRGHEQYF. The CDR3 DNA reads TGTGCCAGCACCGACAGGGGTCACGAGCAGTACTTC.

V is TRBV5-6 and J is TRBJ2-2; possibly TRBD1 for D (5 bases). Trimming shortened V by 2 bases and J by 2 bases, and 19 bases separated the two germline ends. This CDR3 is built from 18 residues. Germline V gene data show CDR1 as SGHDT and CDR2 as YYEEEE. CDR3 bases: TGTGCCAGCAGCTTAGTTGGGGCTAACCGCCCTAACACCGGGGAGCTGTTTTTT. Translating it yields CASSLVGANRPNTGELFF.

The chain uses TRBV28 and TRBJ1-1; D is undetermined. Trimming took off 5 bases at V and 11 bases at J, with 15 bases between the two ends. Germline lookup yields CDR1 MDHEN and CDR2 SYDVKM. The CDR3 loop spans 12 amino acids. The CDR3 coding sequence is TGTGCCAGCAGTCCTATCCTCGCCTTGGCTTTCTTT. Amino acids: CASSPILALAFF.

The chain carries TRBV6-6 and TRBJ1-1, with unresolved D. Germline CDR1 and CDR2: MNHNY and SVGAGI (reference sequence). V gave up 6 bases and J gave up 6 bases, with 14 bases separating them. The CDR3 is 13 residues long. The CDR3 DNA follows: TGTGCCAGCAGGGACTCGGGGTTGGCTGAAGCTTTCTTT. Its protein is CASRDSGLAEAFF.

The CDR3 DNA reads as TGCGCCAGCAGCCAAGCAGGCACCTACGAGCAGTACTTC. It specifies CASSQAGTYEQYF. This chain links TRBV4-1 with TRBJ2-7; D not resolved. The germline CDR1 and CDR2 sequences are MGHRA and YSYEKL. Trimming removed 1 base at V and 2 bases at J, with 6 bases between. This CDR3 is built from 13 residues.

The gene calls are TRBV2 and TRBJ2-7; D possibly corresponds to TRBD2 (6 bases). V lost 7 bases and J 5 bases, leaving 12 bases between the germline ends. CDR3 size: 12 residues. Germline loops: CDR1 SNHLY, CDR2 FYNNEI. CDR3 in amino acids: CASNQGRNEQYF. The DNA for the CDR3 is TGTGCCAGCAACCAAGGGAGGAACGAGCAGTACTTC.

This clone came up a few times. The chain uses TRBV4-1 and TRBJ1-5; 7 nucleotides match TRBD1. V trimming: 3 bases; J trimming: 4 bases; junction bases outside the gene matches: 12. This CDR3 spans 17 amino acids. CDR1 and CDR2 from the germline V gene are MGHRA and YSYEKL. The CDR3 reads CASSHHPRGQTNQPQHF. The DNA for the CDR3 is TGCGCCAGCAGCCACCACCCCAGGGGACAGACAAATCAGCCCCAGCATTTT.

This clone has only a few counts. This chain links TRBV5-1 with TRBJ2-1; TRBD1 agrees at 12 bases. V shed 0 bases, J shed 10 bases, and the junction held 2 bases outside the gene matches. The CDR3 is 14 residues long. Germline values: CDR1 SGHRS, CDR2 YFSETQ. The CDR3 DNA is TGCGCCAGCAGCTTGGGGGACAGGGGGCGAGAGCAGTTCTTC. Its translation is CASSLGDRGREQFF.

The chain combines TRBV29-1 with TRBJ2-1; tentatively, D is TRBD2 (5 bases). This CDR3 region has 13 residues. The V end was cut by 4 bases, the J end by 4 bases, with 11 bases between. From germline, CDR1 is SQVTM and CDR2 ANQGSEA. The CDR3 reads CSVVPRGYNEQFF. The CDR3 DNA reads TGCAGCGTTGTCCCCCGGGGTTACAATGAGCAGTTCTTC.

The gene calls are TRBV5-1 and TRBJ2-7, with D unresolved. This CDR3 region has 15 residues. In germline, CDR1 is SGHRS, CDR2 YFSETQ. Between the trimmed V and J ends, which lost 1 base and 3 bases, there was a span of 14 bases. The DNA of the CDR3 is TGCGCCAGCAGCTTGCTGGGTCAAAGGAACTACGAGCAGTACTTC. The encoded protein is CASSLLGQRNYEQYF.

This chain joins TRBV9 and TRBJ1-2; D perhaps matches TRBD1 (6 bases). V was clipped by 7 bases and J by 4 bases, with 8 bases between them. This CDR3 is built from 11 residues. Germline V CDR1 and CDR2: SGDLS, YYNGEE. CDR3 loop: CASGGGYGYTF. The CDR3 region has the DNA TGTGCCAGCGGGGGCGGCTATGGCTACACCTTC.